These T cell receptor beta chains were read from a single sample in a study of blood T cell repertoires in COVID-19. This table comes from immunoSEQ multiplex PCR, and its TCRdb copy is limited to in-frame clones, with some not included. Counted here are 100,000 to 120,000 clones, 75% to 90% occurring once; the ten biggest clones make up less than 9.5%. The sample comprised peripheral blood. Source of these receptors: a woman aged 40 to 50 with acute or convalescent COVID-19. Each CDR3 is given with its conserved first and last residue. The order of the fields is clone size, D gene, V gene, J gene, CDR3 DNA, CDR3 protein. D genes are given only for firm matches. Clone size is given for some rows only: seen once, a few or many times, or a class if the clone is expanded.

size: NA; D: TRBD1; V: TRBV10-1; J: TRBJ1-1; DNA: TGCGCCAGCAGTGAGTCGAACAGGGGGCAGGCTTTCTTT; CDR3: CASSESNRGQAFF
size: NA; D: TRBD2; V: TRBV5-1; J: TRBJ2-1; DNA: TGCGCCAGCAGCTTGGTGGCTAGCGGTAACAATGAGCAGTTCTTC; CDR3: CASSLVASGNNEQFF
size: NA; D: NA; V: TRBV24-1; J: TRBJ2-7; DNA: TGTGCCACCAGTGAGGGTGCAGGGCCCTCCTACGAGCAGTACTTC; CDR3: CATSEGAGPSYEQYF
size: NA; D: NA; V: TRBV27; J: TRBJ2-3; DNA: TGTGCCAGCAGTTTACGACAGGCCACAGATACGCAGTATTTT; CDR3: CASSLRQATDTQYF
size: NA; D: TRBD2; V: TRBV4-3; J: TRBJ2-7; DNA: TGCGCCAGCAGCCAAGTCTTAACTAGCGGGGGGAGCTCCTACGAGCAGTACTTC; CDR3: CASSQVLTSGGSSYEQYF
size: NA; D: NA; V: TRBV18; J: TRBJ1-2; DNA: TGTGCCAGCTCACCAGGGGCCGTCGGAGCTAACTATGGCTACACCTTC; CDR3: CASSPGAVGANYGYTF
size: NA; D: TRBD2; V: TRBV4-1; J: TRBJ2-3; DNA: TGCGCCAGCAGGGCGGGGGGGCCCACAGATACGCAGTATTTT; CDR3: CASRAGGPTDTQYF
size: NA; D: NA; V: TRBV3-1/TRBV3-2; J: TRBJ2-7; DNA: TGTGCCAGCAGCCAAGCCGCAGGGAAAACCTACGAGCAGTACTTC; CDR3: CASSQAAGKTYEQYF
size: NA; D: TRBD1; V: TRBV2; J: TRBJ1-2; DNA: TGTGCCAGCGGGACAGGTTTCCCGTATGGCTACACCTTC; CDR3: CASGTGFPYGYTF
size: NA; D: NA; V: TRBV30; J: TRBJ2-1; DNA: TGTGCCTGGAGTTCTCCCCGGAGGGACGATGAGCAGTTCTTC; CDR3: CAWSSPRRDDEQFF
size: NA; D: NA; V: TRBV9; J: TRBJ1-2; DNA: TGTGCCAGCAGCTCGGAAAATCAGGGTGTTCATGGCTACACCTTC; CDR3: CASSSENQGVHGYTF
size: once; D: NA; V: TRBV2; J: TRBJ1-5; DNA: TGTGCCAGCAAAAGGGGGTGGGGTCGGGATCAGCCCCAGCATTTT; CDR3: CASKRGWGRDQPQHF
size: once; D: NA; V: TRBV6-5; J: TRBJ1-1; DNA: TGTGCCAGCAGTTACACAGGAAACACTGAAGCTTTCTTT; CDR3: CASSYTGNTEAFF
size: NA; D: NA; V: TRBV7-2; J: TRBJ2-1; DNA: TGTGCCAGCAGCTTAGCACTAGCCCTTTCGGGTGAGCAGTTCTTC; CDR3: CASSLALALSGEQFF
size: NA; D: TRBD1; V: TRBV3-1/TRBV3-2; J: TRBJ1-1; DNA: TGTGCCAGCAGCCAATGGACAGGTCGCGACACTGAAGCTTTCTTT; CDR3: CASSQWTGRDTEAFF
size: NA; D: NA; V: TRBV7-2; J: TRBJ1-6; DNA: TGTGCCAGCAGCCCCTCTAGCTCCTATAATTCACCCCTCCACTTT; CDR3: CASSPSSSYNSPLHF
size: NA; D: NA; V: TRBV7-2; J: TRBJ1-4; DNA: TGTGCCAGCAGCTTAAGCCTCGCTAATGAAAAACTGTTTTTT; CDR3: CASSLSLANEKLFF
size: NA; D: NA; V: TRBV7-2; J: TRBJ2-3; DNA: TGTGCCAGCAGCTTATTGAGGGGGACAGATACGCAGTATTTT; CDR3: CASSLLRGTDTQYF
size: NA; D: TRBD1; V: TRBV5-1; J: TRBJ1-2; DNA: TGCGCCAGCAGCTTGACAGGGGGCAATGGCTACACCTTC; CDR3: CASSLTGGNGYTF
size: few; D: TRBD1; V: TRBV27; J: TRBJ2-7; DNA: TGTGCCAGCAGTTGGACAGGGGGCTCCCCCTACGAGCAGTACTTC; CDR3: CASSWTGGSPYEQYF
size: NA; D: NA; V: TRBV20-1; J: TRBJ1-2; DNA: TGCAGTGCTTGGCTAGATGGCTACACCTTC; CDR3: CSAWLDGYTF
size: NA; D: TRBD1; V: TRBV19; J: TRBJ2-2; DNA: TGTGCCAGTAGTATCCTAGGGACAGGGGGCGGCGGGGAGCTGTTTTTT; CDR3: CASSILGTGGGGELFF
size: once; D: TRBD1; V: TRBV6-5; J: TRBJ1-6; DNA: TGTGCCAGCGGGAGGGACAGGGATAATTCACCCCTCCACTTT; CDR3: CASGRDRDNSPLHF
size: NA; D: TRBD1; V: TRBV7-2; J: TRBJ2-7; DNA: TGTGCCAGCAGCCTGACAGGGGGCTCCTACGAGCAGTACTTC; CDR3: CASSLTGGSYEQYF
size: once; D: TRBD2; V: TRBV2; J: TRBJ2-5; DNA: TGTGCCAGCAGAGAAATACTAGCGGTGGAGACCCAGTACTTC; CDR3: CASREILAVETQYF
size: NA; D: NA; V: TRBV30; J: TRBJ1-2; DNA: TGTGCCTGGAGTGGGGGGGAGGGTGGCTACACCTTC; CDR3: CAWSGGEGGYTF